This T cell receptor (beta chain) is drawn from a study of T-cell reconstitution after alpha-beta-depleted transplantation in children. Findings and limits, study-wide: The authors attributed T-cell counts and diversity one year after transplant mostly to newly produced T cells.

As it was prepared, the TCRbeta library received unique molecular identifiers. TCRdb re-analysed the PCR reads in MiXCR, keeping a single row per CDR3 protein. The sample records about 980,000 distinct CDR3 sequences, about 26% being singletons. There are 16 residues in the CDR3. V gave up 6 bases and J gave up 5 bases; unmatched junction bases: 4. Per the germline V gene, CDR1 is ENHRY and CDR2 is SYGVKD. This clonotype appeared a few times. As yet, its antigen is unknown. This sequence originates from a boy younger than two who had a stem cell transplant for SCID, so the T cells may come from the graft donor. Sequenced here: PBMCs, mostly from graft donor cells, sampled 360 days after TCRalphabeta/CD19-depleted stem cell transplant. V gene TRBV10-3 combines with J gene TRBJ2-1; 16 bases fit TRBD2. In DNA form, the CDR3 reads TGTGCCATCAGGGGGACTAGCGGGGGGGAAAACAATGAGCAGTTCTTC. Its protein is CAIRGTSGGENNEQFF.